This TCR beta chain is drawn from a study of blood T cell repertoires in COVID-19. CDR1 is LNHDA and CDR2 is SQIVND in the germline V gene (reference sequence). Trimming removed 7 bases from V and 1 base from J, with 10 bases in between. The CDR3 covers 13 residues. The repertoire was sequenced with immunoSEQ multiplex PCR; TCRdb's copy has only in-frame clones and lacks some. Here the sample spans approximately 440,000 clones, about nine tenths being singletons. The source material was peripheral blood. The rearrangement uses TRBV19 and TRBJ1-2; tentatively, D is TRBD1 (5 bases). This sequence was found in a woman aged 50 to 60 with COVID-19, enrolled during active disease. The DNA of the CDR3 is TGTGCCAGTAAAAGCAGGGATAACTATGGCTACACCTTC. It is translated as CASKSRDNYGYTF.